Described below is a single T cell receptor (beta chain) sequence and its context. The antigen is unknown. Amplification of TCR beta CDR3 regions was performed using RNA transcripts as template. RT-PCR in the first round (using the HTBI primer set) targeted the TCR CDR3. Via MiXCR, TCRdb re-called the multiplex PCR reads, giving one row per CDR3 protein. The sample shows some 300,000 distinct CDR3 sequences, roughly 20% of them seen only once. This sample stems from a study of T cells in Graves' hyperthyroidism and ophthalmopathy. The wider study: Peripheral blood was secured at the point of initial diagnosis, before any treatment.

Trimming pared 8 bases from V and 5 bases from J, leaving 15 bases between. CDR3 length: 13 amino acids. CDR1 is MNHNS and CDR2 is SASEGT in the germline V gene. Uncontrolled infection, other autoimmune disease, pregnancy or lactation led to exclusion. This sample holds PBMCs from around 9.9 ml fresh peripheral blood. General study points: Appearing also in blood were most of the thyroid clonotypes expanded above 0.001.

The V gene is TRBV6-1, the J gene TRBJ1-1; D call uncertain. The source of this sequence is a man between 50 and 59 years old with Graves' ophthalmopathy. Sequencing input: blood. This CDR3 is CASCSAPGTEAFF. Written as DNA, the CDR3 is TGTGCCAGCTGCTCAGCCCCGGGGACTGAAGCTTTCTTT.